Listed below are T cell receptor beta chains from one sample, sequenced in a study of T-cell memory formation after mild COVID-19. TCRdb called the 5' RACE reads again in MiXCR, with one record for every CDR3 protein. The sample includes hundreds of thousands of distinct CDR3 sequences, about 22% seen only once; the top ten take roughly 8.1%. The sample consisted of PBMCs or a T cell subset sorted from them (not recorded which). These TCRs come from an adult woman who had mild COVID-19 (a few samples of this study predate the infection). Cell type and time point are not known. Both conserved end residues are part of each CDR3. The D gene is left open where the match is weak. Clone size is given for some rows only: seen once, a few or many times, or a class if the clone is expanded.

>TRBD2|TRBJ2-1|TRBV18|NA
CASSPPDTSGHNEQFF
TGTGCCAGCTCACCACCGGATACTAGCGGACATAATGAGCAGTTCTTC
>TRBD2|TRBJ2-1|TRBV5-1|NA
CASSPTSGTSGYNEQFF
TGCGCCAGCAGCCCTACATCCGGGACTAGCGGGTACAATGAGCAGTTCTTC
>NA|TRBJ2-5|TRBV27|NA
CASSQGGKETQYF
TGTGCCAGCAGCCAGGGAGGCAAAGAGACCCAGTACTTC
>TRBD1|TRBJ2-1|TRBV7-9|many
CASRMGQGKMNEQFF
TGTGCCAGCAGAATGGGACAGGGTAAAATGAATGAGCAGTTCTTC
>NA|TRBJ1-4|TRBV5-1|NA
CASSLRQANLEKLFF
TGCGCCAGCAGCTTGAGGCAGGCGAATTTAGAAAAACTGTTTTTT
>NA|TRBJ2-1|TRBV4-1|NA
CASTLGNTIENNEQFF
TGCGCCAGCACGTTGGGAAACACGATAGAAAACAATGAGCAGTTCTTC
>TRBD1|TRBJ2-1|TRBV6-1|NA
CASKGQGVFNEQFF
TGTGCCAGCAAGGGACAGGGGGTATTCAATGAGCAGTTCTTC
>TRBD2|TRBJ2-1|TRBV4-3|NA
CASSQELAANEQFF
TGCGCCAGCAGCCAAGAGCTAGCGGCCAATGAGCAGTTCTTC
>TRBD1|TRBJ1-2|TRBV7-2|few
CASSFDRASNGYTF
TGTGCCAGCAGCTTTGACAGGGCGAGCAATGGCTACACCTTC
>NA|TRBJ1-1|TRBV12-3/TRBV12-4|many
CASRLGSMDTEAFF
TGTGCCAGCAGACTCGGGTCCATGGACACTGAAGCTTTCTTT
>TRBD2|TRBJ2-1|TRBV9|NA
CASSYSEREGLYEQFF
TGTGCCAGCAGCTACTCAGAGCGGGAGGGCCTCTATGAGCAGTTCTTC
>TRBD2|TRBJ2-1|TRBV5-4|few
CASSLVASRSGGNNEQFF
TGTGCCAGCAGCTTGGTCGCATCAAGATCGGGAGGGAACAATGAGCAGTTCTTC
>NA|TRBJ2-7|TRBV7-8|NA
CASGARAYEQYF
TGTGCCAGCGGAGCACGGGCCTACGAGCAGTACTTC
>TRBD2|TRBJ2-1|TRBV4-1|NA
CASSRDWRGGPFYNEQFF
TGCGCCAGCAGCCGCGACTGGCGGGGGGGCCCTTTTTACAATGAGCAGTTCTTC
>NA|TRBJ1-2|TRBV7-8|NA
CASSSMEGTEDF
TGTGCCAGCAGCTCCATGGAGGGGACCGAAGACTTC
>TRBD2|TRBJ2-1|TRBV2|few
CALAGPYNEQFF
TGTGCACTAGCGGGACCATACAATGAGCAGTTCTTC
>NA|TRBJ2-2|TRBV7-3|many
CASSSSGNTGELFF
TGTGCCAGCAGCTCATCAGGGAACACCGGGGAGCTGTTTTTT
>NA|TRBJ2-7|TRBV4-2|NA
CASSQAGSGYEQYF
TGTGCCAGCAGCCAAGCCGGGAGCGGCTACGAGCAGTACTTC
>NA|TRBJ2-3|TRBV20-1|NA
CSARRGSSADTQYF
TGCAGTGCTCGACGTGGGAGTTCGGCAGATACGCAGTATTTT
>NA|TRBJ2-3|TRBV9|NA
CASLDSGARTDTQYF
TGTGCCAGCCTCGACTCGGGAGCTCGCACAGATACGCAGTATTTT
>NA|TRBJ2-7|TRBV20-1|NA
CSAREPSSYEQYF
TGCAGTGCTAGAGAACCGAGCTCCTACGAGCAGTACTTC
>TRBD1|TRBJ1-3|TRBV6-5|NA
CASSWTGGNTIYF
TGTGCCAGCAGTTGGACAGGTGGAAACACCATATATTTT
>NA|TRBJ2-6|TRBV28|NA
CASRTSSSGANVLTF
TGTGCCAGCAGAACGTCCAGCTCTGGGGCCAACGTCCTGACTTTC
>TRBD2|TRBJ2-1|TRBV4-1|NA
CASSQDDSGGGAYNEQFF
TGCGCCAGCAGCCAAGATGATAGCGGGGGGGGCGCTTACAATGAGCAGTTCTTC
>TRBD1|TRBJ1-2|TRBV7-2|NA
CASNLYLQGNYGYTF
TGTGCCAGCAACTTATATCTACAGGGGAACTATGGCTACACCTTC
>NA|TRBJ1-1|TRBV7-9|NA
CASSPFYTEAFF
TGTGCCAGCAGCCCTTTTTACACTGAAGCTTTCTTT
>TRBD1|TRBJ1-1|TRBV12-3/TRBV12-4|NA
CASSTSTGYGTEAFF
TGTGCCAGCAGTACCTCGACAGGGTACGGCACTGAAGCTTTCTTT
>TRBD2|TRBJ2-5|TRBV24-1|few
CATSDSRTSGETQYF
TGTGCCACCAGTGATTCTCGGACTAGCGGAGAGACCCAGTACTTC
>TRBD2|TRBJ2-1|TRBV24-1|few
CATSDATGTSARGEQFF
TGTGCCACCAGTGACGCAACCGGGACTAGCGCTAGGGGTGAGCAGTTCTTC
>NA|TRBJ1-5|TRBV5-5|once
CASSLAGQGGQPQHF
TGTGCCAGCAGCTTGGCCGGGCAGGGTGGGCAGCCCCAGCATTTT
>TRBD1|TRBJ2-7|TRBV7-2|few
CASRGTGDPFGQYF
TGTGCCAGCAGGGGGACAGGGGACCCCTTTGGGCAGTACTTC
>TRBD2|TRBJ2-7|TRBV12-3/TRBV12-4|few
CASSLGVASGRDYYEQYF
TGTGCCAGCAGTTTAGGTGTGGCTAGCGGGAGAGACTACTACGAGCAGTACTTC
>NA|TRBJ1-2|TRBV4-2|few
CASSQDITGNYGYTF
TGTGCCAGCAGCCAAGATATAACAGGGAACTATGGCTACACCTTC
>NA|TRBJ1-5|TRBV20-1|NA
CSASKGADSGAQHF
TGCAGTGCTAGCAAAGGGGCTGATAGCGGAGCCCAGCATTTT
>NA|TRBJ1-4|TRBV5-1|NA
CATGRGGGEKLFF
TGCGCCACCGGTCGGGGTGGAGGTGAAAAACTGTTTTTT
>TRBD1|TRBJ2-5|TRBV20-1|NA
CSARDSGQYQETQYF
TGCAGTGCTAGAGACTCGGGACAGTACCAAGAGACCCAGTACTTC
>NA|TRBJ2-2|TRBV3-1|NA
CASSLFSGDINSNTGELFF
TGTGCCAGCAGCCTTTTTTCTGGGGACATCAATTCGAACACCGGGGAGCTGTTTTTT
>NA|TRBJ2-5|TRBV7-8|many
CASSPDSKETQYF
TGTGCCAGCAGCCCGGACAGCAAAGAGACCCAGTACTTC
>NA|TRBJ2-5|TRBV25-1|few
CASSRRSQETQYF
TGTGCCAGCAGCAGAAGATCCCAGGAGACCCAGTACTTC
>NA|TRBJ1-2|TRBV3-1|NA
CASSQESRAGYTF
TGTGCCAGCAGCCAAGAGTCCAGGGCTGGCTACACCTTC
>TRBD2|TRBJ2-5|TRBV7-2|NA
CASSFYQREGPETQYF
TGTGCCAGCAGCTTCTATCAGCGGGAGGGCCCCGAGACCCAGTACTTC
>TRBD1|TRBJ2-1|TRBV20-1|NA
CSARDAGQGTYNEQFF
TGCAGTGCTAGAGACGCGGGACAGGGGACGTACAATGAGCAGTTCTTC
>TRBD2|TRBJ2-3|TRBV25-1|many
CASKGAGGTSTDTQYF
TGTGCCAGCAAAGGAGCGGGAGGGACTAGCACAGATACGCAGTATTTT
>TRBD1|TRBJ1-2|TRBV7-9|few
CASSLDGTGHGYTF
TGTGCCAGCAGCTTAGACGGGACAGGCCATGGCTACACCTTC
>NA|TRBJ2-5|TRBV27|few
CASSSSGGTGTQYF
TGTGCCAGCAGTTCCAGCGGGGGGACAGGGACCCAGTACTTC
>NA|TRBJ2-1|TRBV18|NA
CASSPRTIEQFF
TGTGCCAGCTCACCACGGACTATAGAGCAGTTCTTC
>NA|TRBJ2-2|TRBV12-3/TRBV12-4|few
CASSLLGRYTGELFF
TGTGCCAGCAGTTTACTTGGACGGTACACCGGGGAGCTGTTTTTT
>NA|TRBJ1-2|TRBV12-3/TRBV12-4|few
CASKQGYGYTF
TGTGCCAGCAAGCAGGGCTATGGCTACACCTTC
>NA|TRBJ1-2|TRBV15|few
CATSLRGNYGYTF
TGTGCCACCAGCTTGAGGGGAAACTATGGCTACACCTTC
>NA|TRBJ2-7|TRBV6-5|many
CASRDRSYEQYF
TGTGCCAGCAGGGACAGATCCTACGAGCAGTACTTC
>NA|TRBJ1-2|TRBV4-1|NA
CASSQDVAALNYGYTF
TGCGCCAGCAGCCAAGATGTGGCAGCACTTAACTATGGCTACACCTTC
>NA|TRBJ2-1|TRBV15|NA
CATSRVGILYNEQFF
TGTGCCACCAGCAGAGTGGGGATATTGTACAATGAGCAGTTCTTC
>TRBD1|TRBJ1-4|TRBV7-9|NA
CASSTWTGSNEKLFF
TGTGCCAGCAGCACTTGGACAGGGTCTAATGAAAAACTGTTTTTT
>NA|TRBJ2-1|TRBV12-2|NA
CASRSAPGPTHPHNEQFF
TGTGCAAGTCGTTCTGCTCCGGGGCCTACTCACCCACACAATGAGCAGTTCTTC
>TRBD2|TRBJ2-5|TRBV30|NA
CAWSVGGTSGSHETQYF
TGTGCCTGGAGTGTAGGGGGGACTAGCGGGAGTCATGAGACCCAGTACTTC
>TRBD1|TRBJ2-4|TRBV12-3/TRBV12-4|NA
CASSTRTGGGGKNIQYF
TGTGCCAGCAGTACCAGAACAGGGGGCGGTGGCAAAAACATTCAGTACTTC
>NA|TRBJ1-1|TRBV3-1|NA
CASSPGSGTEAFF
TGTGCCAGCAGCCCAGGGTCGGGCACTGAAGCTTTCTTT
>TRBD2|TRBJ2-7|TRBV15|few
CATSPGGLAGAYSYEQYF
TGTGCCACCAGCCCGGGAGGACTAGCGGGGGCCTACTCCTACGAGCAGTACTTC
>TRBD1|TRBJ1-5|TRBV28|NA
CASSSNRGPAQPQHF
TGTGCCAGCAGTAGTAATAGGGGGCCGGCACAGCCCCAGCATTTT
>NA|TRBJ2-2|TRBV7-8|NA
CASSSRHVRELFF
TGTGCCAGCAGCTCTCGACATGTCAGGGAGCTGTTTTTT